The T cell receptor (beta chain) described here comes from a study of cytomegalovirus exposure and HLA in healthy donors. Amplification used 60 Vbeta primers and 13 Jbeta primers. Generated by immunoSEQ multiplex PCR, the TCRdb table keeps only in-frame clones and is missing some. In the table there are over 130,000 clones, roughly 72% of which are singletons. Study-wide results and caveats: As confirmed in vitro, a few CMV-associated chains were specific for CMV antigens. Indistinguishable V segments such as TRBV6-2 and TRBV6-3 were excluded.

As for this clone: Antigen: not known.

The CDR3 totals 14 residues. V lost 3 bases to trimming and J lost 3 bases, with 10 bases between them. Germline V lookup: CDR1 MDHEN, CDR2 SYDVKM. Donors were nominally healthy when sampled, though unrecorded immune exposures were likely. The TCR comes from a man aged 40-49 years in good health and CMV-seronegative. This chain uses TRBV28 with TRBJ2-3, with TRBD2 as a possible D gene (6 bases). Sequenced input: PBMCs. CDR3 DNA sequence: TGTGCCAGCAGTTTGAGGGGAGGTACAGATACGCAGTATTTT. Translation: CASSLRGGTDTQYF.